These 20 T cell receptor beta chains share one sample of origin, sequenced in a study of neurological immune-mediated disorders. As to time point: longitudinal time-point 1 (baseline). One entry per CDR3 protein, called by TCRdb with MiXCR from the 5' RACE reads. The sample has about 49,000 distinct CDR3 sequences, more than 8.5% seen once. Sequencing was carried out using PBMCs. These receptor sequences come from a middle-aged woman in good health.

This clonotype appeared many times. The chain couples TRBV12-3 or TRBV12-4 to TRBJ2-1; 14 nucleotides match TRBD2. This CDR3 has 15 amino acids. V lost 5 bases to trimming and J lost 10 bases; unmatched junction nucleotides: 7. Written as DNA, the CDR3 is TGTGCCAGCAGTCTCGGGACTAGCGGGAGAGGGGAGCAGTTCTTC. As protein: CASSLGTSGRGEQFF.

The table lists this clonotype with many counts. This rearrangement joins TRBV3-1 to TRBJ2-7; D remains unclear. The CDR3 consists of 14 residues. The V gene's germline CDR1 is LGHDT and CDR2 YNNKEL (reference sequence). The ends were cut back, 0 bases at V and 3 bases at J, with 9 bases in the middle. Written as DNA, the CDR3 is TGTGCCAGCAGCCAAGAGGGCTCGGTCTACGAGCAGTACTTC. Its protein product is CASSQEGSVYEQYF.

This clonotype was recorded many times. The chain couples TRBV6-1 to TRBJ2-5; the match to TRBD1 covers 8 bases. This CDR3 contains 15 residues. From germline, CDR1 is MNHNS and CDR2 SASEGT. The ends lost 3 bases at V and 7 bases at J; junction bases unmatched: 10. The CDR3 DNA follows: TGTGCCAGCAGTGATTGGCAGGGGGCTTCAGGGACCCAGTACTTC. Translation gives CASSDWQGASGTQYF.

This clonotype has ten or more counts. This chain joins TRBV20-1 and TRBJ2-7, with 11 bases matching TRBD2. Trimming took 5 bases from V and 3 from J; bases not matched to a gene: 6. This CDR3 is built from 14 residues. Germline assignment: CDR1 DFQATT and CDR2 SNEGSKA (reference sequence). CDR3 bases: TGCAGTGCTCGCCCGGGACTAGCGGACTACGAGCAGTACTTC. The encoded protein is CSARPGLADYEQYF.

There are many counts of this clonotype. The rearrangement links TRBV9 to TRBJ1-1; TRBD1 might be the D (5 bases). This CDR3 comprises 14 residues. CDR1 SGDLS and CDR2 YYNGEE come from the germline V gene. Trimming took off 5 bases at V and 1 base at J, with 12 bases between the two ends. CDR3 sequence reads: CASRPGLANTEAFF. For the CDR3, the DNA is TGTGCCAGCAGACCGGGACTCGCGAACACTGAAGCTTTCTTT.

This clonotype was found many times. The chain couples TRBV4-1 to TRBJ1-2, with TRBD1 as a possible D gene (6 bases). V dropped 1 base and J dropped 4 bases, with 10 bases sitting between them. The CDR3 runs 14 residues. CDR1 and CDR2 (germline): MGHRA, YSYEKL. CDR3 coding DNA: TGCGCCAGCAGCCAAGCGCAGGGGTCCTATGGCTACACCTTC. Its translation is CASSQAQGSYGYTF.

In its sample, this clonotype was seen many times. The chain recombines TRBV5-1 with TRBJ2-3, with D possibly TRBD2 on 5 matching bases. CDR3 length: 17 residues. The germline V gene encodes CDR1 SGHRS and CDR2 YFSETQ. V was trimmed by 3 bases and J by 2 bases, leaving 19 bases between them. CDR3 sequence: CASSSRTEVLPTDTQYF. The CDR3, as DNA: TGCGCCAGCAGCTCCCGGACGGAGGTCTTACCCACAGATACGCAGTATTTT.

This clonotype occurred many times. The chain links TRBV5-1 to TRBJ2-5; possibly TRBD2 for D (5 bases). Trimming removed 1 base from V and 5 bases from J, with 6 bases in between. The CDR3 is made up of 12 amino acids. Germline loops: CDR1 SGHRS, CDR2 YFSETQ. The CDR3: CASSLREETQYF. The CDR3 DNA reads as TGCGCCAGCAGCTTGAGGGAGGAGACCCAGTACTTC.

This clonotype was seen many times. V usage is TRBV15 and J usage is TRBJ2-5, with D perhaps assigned TRBD1 or TRBD2 (5 bases each). V gave up 7 bases and J gave up 1 base, with 13 bases separating them. Germline V CDR1 and CDR2: LNHNV, YYDKDF (reference sequence). The CDR3 spans 14 residues. Written as DNA, the CDR3 is TGTGCCACCACCAAGGGACGGGGCCAAGAGACCCAGTACTTC. Protein sequence: CATTKGRGQETQYF.

The CDR3 loop reads CASSLVGGFTDTQYF. For the CDR3, the DNA is TGCGCCAGCAGCTTGGTTGGGGGATTCACAGATACGCAGTATTTT. The gene calls are TRBV5-1 and TRBJ2-3; the D gene could be TRBD1 or TRBD2 (5 bases each). The V and J ends lost 0 bases and 2 bases respectively, with 10 bases between them. Germline CDR1 and CDR2: SGHRS and YFSETQ. CDR3 length equals 15 residues.

This clonotype came up many times. J is TRBJ2-1 and V is TRBV5-1; TRBD2 is a possible D gene (5 bases). The germline V gene has CDR1 SGHRS and CDR2 YFSETQ. The CDR3 extends over 15 amino acids. The V end was cut by 2 bases, the J end by 2 bases, with 11 bases between. CDR3 sequence (DNA): TGCGCCAGCAGCTTATCTAGCCCGCCCTACAATGAGCAGTTCTTC. Its protein is CASSLSSPPYNEQFF.

At least ten counts were recorded for this clonotype. The chain recombines TRBV10-3 with TRBJ1-6; D is unclear. This CDR3 comprises 15 residues. CDR1 ENHRY and CDR2 SYGVKD come from the germline V gene. Trimming cost V 3 bases and J 9 bases, with 15 bases left between them. CDR3 residues: CAISDLDTLGSPLHF. The CDR3 DNA reads as TGTGCCATCAGTGATCTTGACACCTTGGGTTCACCCCTCCACTTT.

This chain links TRBV5-1 with TRBJ2-7; 9 nucleotides match TRBD2. This CDR3 has 15 residues. With 3 bases clipped from V and 0 bases from J, the junction kept 4 bases outside the gene matches. Germline V gene lookup returns CDR1 SGHRS and CDR2 YFSETQ. The CDR3 loop reads CASSYSGGSSYEQYF. The CDR3 DNA sequence: TGCGCCAGCAGCTACAGCGGGGGGAGCTCCTACGAGCAGTACTTC.

There are many counts of this clonotype. The rearrangement joins TRBV12-3 or TRBV12-4 to TRBJ2-1; 9 bases are shared with TRBD1. V trimming: 6 bases; J trimming: 4 bases; junction bases outside the gene matches: 7. The CDR3 has 15 residues. CDR3 nucleotide sequence: TGTGCCAGCAGCTTCGGGACAGGGAATTACAATGAGCAGTTCTTC. Translated: CASSFGTGNYNEQFF.

This clonotype was picked up many times. This chain uses TRBV20-1 with TRBJ2-5, with D perhaps matching TRBD1 (6 bases). V shed 5 bases and J shed 5 bases, with 21 bases lying between them. This CDR3 has 15 amino acids. In germline, CDR1 is DFQATT, CDR2 SNEGSKA (reference sequence). The CDR3: CSARDPGTSGETQYF. CDR3 in DNA: TGCAGTGCTCGTGACCCAGGGACATCGGGGGAGACCCAGTACTTC.

The gene calls are TRBV10-3 and TRBJ2-3, with 13 bases matching TRBD2. The trim removed 6 bases at V and 4 bases at J, leaving 7 bases unmatched. CDR1 and CDR2 (germline): ENHRY, SYGVKD. The CDR3 extends over 16 amino acids. CDR3 bases: TGTGCCATCAGGGGGACTAGCGGGACGAGAGCAGATACGCAGTATTTT. Translation: CAIRGTSGTRADTQYF.

This clonotype has ten or more counts. The chain links TRBV6-2 or TRBV6-3 to TRBJ2-7, with 12 bases identical to TRBD2. V gave up 4 bases and J gave up 7 bases; unmatched junction bases: 14. CDR1 is MNHEY, CDR2 SVGEGT, per germline. The CDR3 runs to 17 residues. The CDR3 sequence is CASSSLETSGGSGEQYF. Written as DNA, the CDR3 is TGTGCCAGCAGTTCCCTGGAGACTAGCGGGGGTTCGGGGGAGCAGTACTTC.

This clonotype was observed at least ten times. The rearrangement joins TRBV29-1 to TRBJ2-3; D remains unclear. This CDR3 comprises 14 residues. Germline CDR1 reads SQVTM; CDR2 reads ANQGSEA. V was shortened by 5 bases and J by 0 bases, with 12 bases between the two germline ends. CDR3 in DNA: TGCAGCGTTCGGCGGACGGAGAGCACAGATACGCAGTATTTT. Translating gives CSVRRTESTDTQYF.

This clonotype was seen many times. The chain joins TRBV20-1 to TRBJ2-5; 8 bases are shared with TRBD2. This CDR3 comprises 13 residues. The V gene end was trimmed by 6 bases and the J gene end by 2 bases; junction bases not matched to a gene: 5. Germline V gene lookup returns CDR1 DFQATT and CDR2 SNEGSKA (reference sequence). In DNA, the CDR3 is TGCAGTGCCCCCGGGAGGGGTCAAGAGACCCAGTACTTC. Protein product: CSAPGRGQETQYF.

This clonotype was seen repeatedly, ten times or more. The CDR3 loop reads CASSLGQAVHEQYF. The DNA for the CDR3 is TGCGCCAGCAGCTTGGGGCAGGCAGTCCACGAGCAGTACTTC. The genes are TRBV5-1 and TRBJ2-7; D remains unclear. The CDR3 totals 14 residues. Germline CDR1 and CDR2: SGHRS and YFSETQ. V was shortened by 0 bases and J by 5 bases, with 12 bases between the two germline ends.